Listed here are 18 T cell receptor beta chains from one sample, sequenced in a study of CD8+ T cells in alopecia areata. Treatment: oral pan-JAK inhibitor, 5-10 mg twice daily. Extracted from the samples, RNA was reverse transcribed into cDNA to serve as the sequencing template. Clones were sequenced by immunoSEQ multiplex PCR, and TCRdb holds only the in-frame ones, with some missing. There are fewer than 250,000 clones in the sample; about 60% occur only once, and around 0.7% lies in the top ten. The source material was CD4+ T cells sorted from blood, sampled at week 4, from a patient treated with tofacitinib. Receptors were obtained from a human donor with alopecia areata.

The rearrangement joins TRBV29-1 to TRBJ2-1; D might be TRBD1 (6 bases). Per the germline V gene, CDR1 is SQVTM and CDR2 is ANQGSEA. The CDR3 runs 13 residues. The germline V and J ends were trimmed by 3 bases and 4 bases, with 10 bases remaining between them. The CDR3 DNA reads TGCAGCGTTGATTTGGGACAATACAATGAGCAGTTCTTC. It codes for CSVDLGQYNEQFF.

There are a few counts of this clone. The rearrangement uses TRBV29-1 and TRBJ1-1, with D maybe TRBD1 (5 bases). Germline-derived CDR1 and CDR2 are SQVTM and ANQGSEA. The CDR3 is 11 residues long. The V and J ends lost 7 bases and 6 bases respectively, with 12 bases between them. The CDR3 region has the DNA TGCAGCGCTGGACAATACTCTGAAGCTTTCTTT. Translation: CSAGQYSEAFF.

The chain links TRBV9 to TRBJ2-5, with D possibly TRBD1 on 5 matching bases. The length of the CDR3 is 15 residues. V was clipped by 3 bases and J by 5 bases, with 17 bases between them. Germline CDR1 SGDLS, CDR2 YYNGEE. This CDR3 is CASSGLRGSIETQYF. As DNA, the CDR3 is TGTGCCAGCAGCGGCCTTAGGGGTAGTATCGAGACCCAGTACTTC.

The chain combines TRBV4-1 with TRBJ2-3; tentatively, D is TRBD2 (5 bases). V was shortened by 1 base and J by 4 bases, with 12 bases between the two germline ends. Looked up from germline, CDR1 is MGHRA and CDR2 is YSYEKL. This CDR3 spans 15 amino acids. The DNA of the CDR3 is TGCGCCAGCAGCCAAGCCGCCGGGAACGCAGATACGCAGTATTTT. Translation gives CASSQAAGNADTQYF.

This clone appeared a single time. CDR3 sequence (DNA): TGCGCCAGCAGCTTGGCCGTCGGGTTAGTGGAGACCCAGTACTTC. Amino acid sequence: CASSLAVGLVETQYF. V and J are TRBV5-1 and TRBJ2-5; no clear D gene. V lost 0 bases and J lost 5, with 14 bases in between. The germline gives CDR1 SGHRS, CDR2 YFSETQ. This CDR3 contains 15 residues.

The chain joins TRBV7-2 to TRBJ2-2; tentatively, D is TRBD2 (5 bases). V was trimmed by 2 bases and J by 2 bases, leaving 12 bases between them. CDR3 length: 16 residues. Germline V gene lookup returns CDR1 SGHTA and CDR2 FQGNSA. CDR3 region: CASSLFAGVNTGELFF. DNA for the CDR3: TGTGCCAGCAGCTTATTTGCGGGCGTCAACACCGGGGAGCTGTTTTTT.

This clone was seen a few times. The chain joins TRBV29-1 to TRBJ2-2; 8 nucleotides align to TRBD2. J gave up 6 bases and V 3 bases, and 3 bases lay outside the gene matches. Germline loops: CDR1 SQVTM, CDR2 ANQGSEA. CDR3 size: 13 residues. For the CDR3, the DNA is TGCAGCGTTGATAGCGGGACGGCCGGGGAGCTGTTTTTT. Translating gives CSVDSGTAGELFF.

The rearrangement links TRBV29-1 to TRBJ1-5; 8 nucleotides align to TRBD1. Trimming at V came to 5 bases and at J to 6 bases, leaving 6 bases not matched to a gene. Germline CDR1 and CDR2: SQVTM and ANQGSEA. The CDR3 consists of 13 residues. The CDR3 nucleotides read TGCAGCGTTCAATGGGACAGGAGTCAGCCCCAGCATTTT. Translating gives CSVQWDRSQPQHF.

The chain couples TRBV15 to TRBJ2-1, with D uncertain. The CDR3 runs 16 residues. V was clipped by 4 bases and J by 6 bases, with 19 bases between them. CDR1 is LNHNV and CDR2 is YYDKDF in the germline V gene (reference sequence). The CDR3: CATSIRPPTIGNEQFF. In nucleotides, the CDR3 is TGTGCCACCAGCATTAGACCCCCAACGATCGGCAATGAGCAGTTCTTC. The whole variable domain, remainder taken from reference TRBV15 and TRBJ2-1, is DAMVIQNPRYQVTQFGKPVTLSCSQTLNHNVMYWYQQKSSQAPKLLFHYYDKDFNNEADTPDNFQSRRPNTSFCFLDIRSPGLGDTAMYLCATSIRPPTIGNEQFFGPGTRLTVL.

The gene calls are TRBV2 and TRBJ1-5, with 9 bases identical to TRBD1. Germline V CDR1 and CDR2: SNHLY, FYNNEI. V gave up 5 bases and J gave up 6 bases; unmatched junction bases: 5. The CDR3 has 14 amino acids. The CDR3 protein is CASSKTGGGQPQHF. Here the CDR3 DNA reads TGTGCCAGCAGTAAAACAGGGGGCGGTCAGCCCCAGCATTTT.

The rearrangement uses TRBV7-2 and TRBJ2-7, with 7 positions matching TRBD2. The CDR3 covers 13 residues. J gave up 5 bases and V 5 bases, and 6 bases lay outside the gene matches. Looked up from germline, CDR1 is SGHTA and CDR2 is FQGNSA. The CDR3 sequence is CASSRRGMDEQYF. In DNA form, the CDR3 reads TGTGCCAGCAGCCGGCGGGGGATGGACGAGCAGTACTTC.

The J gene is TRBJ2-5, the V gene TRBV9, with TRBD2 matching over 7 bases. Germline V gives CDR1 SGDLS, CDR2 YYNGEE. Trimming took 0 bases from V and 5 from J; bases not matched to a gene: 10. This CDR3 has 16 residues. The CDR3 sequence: CASSVAEGGPWETQYF. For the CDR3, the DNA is TGTGCCAGCAGCGTAGCAGAGGGAGGGCCCTGGGAGACCCAGTACTTC.

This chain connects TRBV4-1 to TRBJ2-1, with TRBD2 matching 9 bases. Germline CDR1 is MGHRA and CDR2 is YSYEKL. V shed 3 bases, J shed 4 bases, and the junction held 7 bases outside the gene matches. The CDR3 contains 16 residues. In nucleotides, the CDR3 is TGCGCCAGCAGCCAGGGGAGGCGGGAGGGTTACAATGAGCAGTTCTTC. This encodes CASSQGRREGYNEQFF.

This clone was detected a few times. The CDR3 bases are TGTGCCAGCAAGCGGGACAGGGGACGAGAGACCCAGTACTTC. It codes for CASKRDRGRETQYF. V usage is TRBV6-1 and J usage is TRBJ2-5; 10 bases line up with TRBD1. From germline, CDR1 is MNHNS and CDR2 SASEGT. Trimming took 7 bases from V and 4 from J; bases not matched to a gene: 6. The CDR3 spans 14 residues.

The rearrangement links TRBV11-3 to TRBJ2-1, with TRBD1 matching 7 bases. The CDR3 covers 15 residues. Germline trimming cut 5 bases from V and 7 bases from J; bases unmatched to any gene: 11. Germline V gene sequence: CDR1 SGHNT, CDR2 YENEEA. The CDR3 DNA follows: TGTGCCAGCAGCCTTTCCGGGACAGAAGCTAATGAGCAGTTCTTC. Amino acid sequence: CASSLSGTEANEQFF.

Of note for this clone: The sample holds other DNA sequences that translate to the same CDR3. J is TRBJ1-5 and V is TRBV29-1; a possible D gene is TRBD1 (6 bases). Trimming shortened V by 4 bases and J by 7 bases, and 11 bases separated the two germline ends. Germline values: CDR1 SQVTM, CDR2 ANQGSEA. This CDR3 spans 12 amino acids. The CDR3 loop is CSVGGGGQPQHF. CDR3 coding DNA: TGCAGCGTTGGCGGGGGCGGACAGCCCCAGCATTTT.

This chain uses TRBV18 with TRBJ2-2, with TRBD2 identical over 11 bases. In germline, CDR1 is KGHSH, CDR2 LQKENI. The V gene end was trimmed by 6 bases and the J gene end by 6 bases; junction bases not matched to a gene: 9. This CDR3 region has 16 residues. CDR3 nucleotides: TGTGCCAGCTCGCTACTAGCGGGAGCGTCGGCCGGGGAGCTGTTTTTT. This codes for CASSLLAGASAGELFF.

CDR3 DNA sequence: TGTGCCAGCAGCCCCGGGGCTGATACCTACGAGCAGTACTTC. This codes for CASSPGADTYEQYF. The chain links TRBV7-2 to TRBJ2-7; D assignment may be TRBD1 or TRBD2 (5 bases each). Germline V lookup: CDR1 SGHTA, CDR2 FQGNSA. CDR3 length: 14 amino acids. Trimming shortened V by 5 bases and J by 2 bases, and 13 bases separated the two germline ends.